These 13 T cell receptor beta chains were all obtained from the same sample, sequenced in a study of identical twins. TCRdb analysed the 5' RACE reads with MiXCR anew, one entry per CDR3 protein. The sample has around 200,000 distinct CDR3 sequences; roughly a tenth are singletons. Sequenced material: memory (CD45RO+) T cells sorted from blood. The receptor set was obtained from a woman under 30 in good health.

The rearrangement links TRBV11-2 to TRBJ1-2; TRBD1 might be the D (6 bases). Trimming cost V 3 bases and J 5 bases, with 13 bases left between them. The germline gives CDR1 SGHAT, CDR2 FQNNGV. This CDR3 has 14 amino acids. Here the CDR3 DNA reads TGTGCCAGCAGCTTTGGCCGGGACATTTATGGCTACACCTTC. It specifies CASSFGRDIYGYTF.

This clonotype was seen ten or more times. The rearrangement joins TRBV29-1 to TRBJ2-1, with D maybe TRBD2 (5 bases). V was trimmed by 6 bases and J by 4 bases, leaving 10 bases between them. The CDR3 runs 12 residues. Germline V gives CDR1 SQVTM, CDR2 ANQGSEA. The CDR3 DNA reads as TGCAGCGTAGGTACGGGGTACAATGAGCAGTTCTTC. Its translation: CSVGTGYNEQFF.

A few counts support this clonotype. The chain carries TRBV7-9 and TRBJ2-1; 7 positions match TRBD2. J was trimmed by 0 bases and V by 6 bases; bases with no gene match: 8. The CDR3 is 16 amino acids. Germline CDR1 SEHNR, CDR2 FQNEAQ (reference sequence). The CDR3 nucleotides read TGTGCCAGCAGTTCCCTTCGCGGGAGCTCCTACAATGAGCAGTTCTTC. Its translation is CASSSLRGSSYNEQFF.

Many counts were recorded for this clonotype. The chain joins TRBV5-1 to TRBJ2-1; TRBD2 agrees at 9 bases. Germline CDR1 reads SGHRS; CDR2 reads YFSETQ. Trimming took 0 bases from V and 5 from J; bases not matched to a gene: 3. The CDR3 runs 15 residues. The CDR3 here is CASSLGRLADNEQFF. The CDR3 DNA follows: TGCGCCAGCAGCTTGGGGAGACTAGCGGACAATGAGCAGTTCTTC.

CDR3 sequence reads: CATSTRRLAGGGELFF. As DNA, the CDR3 is TGTGCCACCTCCACACGTCGGCTAGCGGGTGGCGGGGAGCTGTTTTTT. This sequence joins TRBV15 and TRBJ2-2; 8 nucleotides align to TRBD2. Germline V gives CDR1 LNHNV, CDR2 YYDKDF (reference sequence). The CDR3 is 16 amino acids. V dropped 8 bases and J dropped 7; count of bases not matched to a gene: 15.

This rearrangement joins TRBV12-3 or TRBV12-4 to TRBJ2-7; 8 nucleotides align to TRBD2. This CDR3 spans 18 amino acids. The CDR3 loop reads CTCSSDWVGGLAFYEQYF. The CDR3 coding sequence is TGTACCTGCAGTTCTGACTGGGTTGGAGGACTAGCATTCTACGAGCAGTACTTC.

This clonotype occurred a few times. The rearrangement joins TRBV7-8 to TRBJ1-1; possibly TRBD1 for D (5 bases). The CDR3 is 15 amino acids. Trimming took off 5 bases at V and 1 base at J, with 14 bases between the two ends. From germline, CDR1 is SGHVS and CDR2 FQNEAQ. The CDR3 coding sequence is TGTGCCAGCAGCCCGTCCGGGGGGAAGAACACTGAAGCTTTCTTT. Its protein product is CASSPSGGKNTEAFF.

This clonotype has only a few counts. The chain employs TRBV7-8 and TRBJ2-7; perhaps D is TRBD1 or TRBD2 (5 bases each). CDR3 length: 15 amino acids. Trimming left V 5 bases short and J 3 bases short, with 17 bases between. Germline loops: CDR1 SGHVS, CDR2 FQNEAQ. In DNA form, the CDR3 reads TGTGCCAGCAGCGGGGGTGTAGGGGAACACTACGAGCAGTACTTC. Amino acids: CASSGGVGEHYEQYF. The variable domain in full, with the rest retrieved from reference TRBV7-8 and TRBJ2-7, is GAGVSQSPRYKVAKRGQDVALRCDPISGHVSLFWYQQALGQGPEFLTYFQNEAQLDKSGLPSDRFFAERPEGSVSTLKIQRTQQEDSAVYLCASSGGVGEHYEQYFGPGTRLTVT.

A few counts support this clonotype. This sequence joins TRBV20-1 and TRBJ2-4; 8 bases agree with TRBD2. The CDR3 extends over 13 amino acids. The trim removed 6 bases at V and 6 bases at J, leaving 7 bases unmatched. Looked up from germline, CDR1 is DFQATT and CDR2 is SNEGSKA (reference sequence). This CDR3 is CSARGGRGNIQYF. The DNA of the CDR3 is TGCAGTGCCCGGGGGGGGAGGGGAAACATTCAGTACTTC.

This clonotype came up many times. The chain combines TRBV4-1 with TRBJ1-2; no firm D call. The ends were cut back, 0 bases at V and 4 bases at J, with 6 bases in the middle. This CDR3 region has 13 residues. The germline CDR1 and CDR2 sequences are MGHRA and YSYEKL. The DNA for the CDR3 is TGCGCCAGCAGCCAAGAGGGTTCCTATGGCTACACCTTC. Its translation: CASSQEGSYGYTF.

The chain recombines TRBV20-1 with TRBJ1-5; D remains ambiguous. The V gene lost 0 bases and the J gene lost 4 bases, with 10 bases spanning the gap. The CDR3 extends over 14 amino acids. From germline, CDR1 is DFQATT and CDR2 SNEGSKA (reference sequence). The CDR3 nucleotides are TGCAGTGCTAGAGATCCCGGGGAAAATCAGCCCCAGCATTTT. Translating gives CSARDPGENQPQHF.

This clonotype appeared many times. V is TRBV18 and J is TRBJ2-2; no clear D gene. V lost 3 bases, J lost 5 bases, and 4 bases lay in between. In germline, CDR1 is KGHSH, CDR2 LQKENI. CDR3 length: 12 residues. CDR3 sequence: CASSPRTGELFF. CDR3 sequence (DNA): TGTGCCAGCTCACCTAGAACCGGGGAGCTGTTTTTT.

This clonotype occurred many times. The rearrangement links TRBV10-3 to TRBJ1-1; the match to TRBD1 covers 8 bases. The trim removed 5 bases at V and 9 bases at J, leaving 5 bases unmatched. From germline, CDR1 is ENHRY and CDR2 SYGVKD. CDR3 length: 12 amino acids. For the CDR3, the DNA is TGTGCCATCAGTTTGACAGGGGAGCAAGCTTTCTTT. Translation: CAISLTGEQAFF.